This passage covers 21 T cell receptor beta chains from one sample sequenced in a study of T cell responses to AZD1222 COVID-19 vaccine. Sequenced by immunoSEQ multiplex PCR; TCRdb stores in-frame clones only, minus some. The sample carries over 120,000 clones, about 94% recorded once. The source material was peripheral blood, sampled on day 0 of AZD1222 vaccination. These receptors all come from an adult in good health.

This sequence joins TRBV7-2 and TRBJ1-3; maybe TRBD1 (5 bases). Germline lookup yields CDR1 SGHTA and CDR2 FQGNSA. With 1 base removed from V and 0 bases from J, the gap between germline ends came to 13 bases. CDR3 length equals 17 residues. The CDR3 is CASSLEGRQSSGNTIYF. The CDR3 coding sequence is TGTGCCAGCAGCTTAGAGGGACGACAAAGCTCTGGAAACACCATATATTTT. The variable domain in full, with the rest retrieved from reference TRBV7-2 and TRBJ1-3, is GAGVSQSPSNKVTEKGKDVELRCDPISGHTALYWYRQSLGQGLEFLIYFQGNSAPDKSGLPSDRFSAERTGGSVSTLTIQRTQQEDSAVYLCASSLEGRQSSGNTIYFGEGSWLTVV.

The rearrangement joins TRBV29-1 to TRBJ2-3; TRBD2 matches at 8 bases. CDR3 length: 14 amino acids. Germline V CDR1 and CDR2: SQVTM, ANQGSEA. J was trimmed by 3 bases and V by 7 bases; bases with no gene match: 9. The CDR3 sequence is CSAQREPVTDTQYF. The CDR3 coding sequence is TGCAGCGCACAGCGGGAGCCGGTGACAGATACGCAGTATTTT.

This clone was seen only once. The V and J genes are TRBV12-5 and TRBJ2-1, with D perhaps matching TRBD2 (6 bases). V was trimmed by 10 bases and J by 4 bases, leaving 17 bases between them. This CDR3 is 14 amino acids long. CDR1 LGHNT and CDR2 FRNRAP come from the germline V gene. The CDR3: CATAGPSHYNEQFF. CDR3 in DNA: TGTGCTACCGCGGGGCCTAGCCATTACAATGAGCAGTTCTTC.

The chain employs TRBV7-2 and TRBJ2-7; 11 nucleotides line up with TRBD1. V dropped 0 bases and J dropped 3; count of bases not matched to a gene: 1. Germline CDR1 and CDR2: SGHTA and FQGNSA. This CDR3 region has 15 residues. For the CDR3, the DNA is TGTGCCAGCAGCTTAGCCGGGACAGGGGGCTACGAGCAGTACTTC. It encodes CASSLAGTGGYEQYF. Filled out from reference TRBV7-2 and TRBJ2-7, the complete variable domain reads GAGVSQSPSNKVTEKGKDVELRCDPISGHTALYWYRQSLGQGLEFLIYFQGNSAPDKSGLPSDRFSAERTGGSVSTLTIQRTQQEDSAVYLCASSLAGTGGYEQYFGPGTRLTVT.

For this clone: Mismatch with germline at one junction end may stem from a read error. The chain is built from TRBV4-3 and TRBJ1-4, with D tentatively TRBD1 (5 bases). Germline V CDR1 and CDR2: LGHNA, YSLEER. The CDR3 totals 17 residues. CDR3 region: CARSPGGEPATNEKLFF. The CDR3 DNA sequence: TGCGCCCGCAGCCCGGGGGGGGAACCCGCAACTAATGAAAAACTGTTTTTT.

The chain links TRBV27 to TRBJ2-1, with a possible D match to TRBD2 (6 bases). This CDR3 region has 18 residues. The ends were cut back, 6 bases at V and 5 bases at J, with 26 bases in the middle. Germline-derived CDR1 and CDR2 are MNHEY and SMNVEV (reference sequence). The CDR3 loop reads CASSLWENLALRDNEQFF. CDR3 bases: TGTGCCAGCAGCCTTTGGGAGAACCTAGCGTTGCGTGACAATGAGCAGTTCTTC.

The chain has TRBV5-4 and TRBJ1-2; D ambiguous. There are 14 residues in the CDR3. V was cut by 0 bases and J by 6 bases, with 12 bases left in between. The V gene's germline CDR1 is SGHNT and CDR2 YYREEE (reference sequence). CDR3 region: CASSLDDLLDGYTF. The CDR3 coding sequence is TGTGCCAGCAGCTTGGATGACCTACTTGATGGCTACACCTTC.

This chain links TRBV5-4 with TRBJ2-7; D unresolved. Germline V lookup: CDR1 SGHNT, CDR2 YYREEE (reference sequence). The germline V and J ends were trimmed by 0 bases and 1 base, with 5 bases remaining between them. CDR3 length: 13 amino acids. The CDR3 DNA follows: TGTGCCAGCAGCTTGGACAGATCCTACGAGCAGTACTTC. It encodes CASSLDRSYEQYF.

DNA for the CDR3: TGCAGCTCCGAATCCCTAGCGGCCTCCTACAATGAGCAGTTCTTC. Its translation: CSSESLAASYNEQFF. This chain joins TRBV29-1 and TRBJ2-1, with 7 nucleotides matching TRBD2. Germline V gives CDR1 SQVTM, CDR2 ANQGSEA. V was clipped by 8 bases and J by 0 bases; unmatched bases: 10. This CDR3 has 15 amino acids.

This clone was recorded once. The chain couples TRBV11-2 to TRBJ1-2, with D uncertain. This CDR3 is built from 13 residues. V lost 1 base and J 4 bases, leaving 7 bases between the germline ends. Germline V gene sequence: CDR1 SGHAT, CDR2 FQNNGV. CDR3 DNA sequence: TGTGCCAGCAGCTTAGCCTTGGCCTATGGCTACACCTTC. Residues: CASSLALAYGYTF.

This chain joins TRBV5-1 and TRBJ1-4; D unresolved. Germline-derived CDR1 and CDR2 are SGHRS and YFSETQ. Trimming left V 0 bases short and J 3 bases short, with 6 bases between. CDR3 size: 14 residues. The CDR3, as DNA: TGCGCCAGCAGCTTGGACCGATCTAATGAAAAACTGTTTTTT. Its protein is CASSLDRSNEKLFF.

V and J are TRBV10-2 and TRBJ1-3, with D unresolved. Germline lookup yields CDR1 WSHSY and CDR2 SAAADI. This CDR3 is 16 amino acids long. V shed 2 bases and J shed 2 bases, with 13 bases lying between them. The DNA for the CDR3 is TGCGCCAGCAGTGAGGTGCCGGTTACCCCTGGAAACACCATATATTTT. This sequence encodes CASSEVPVTPGNTIYF.

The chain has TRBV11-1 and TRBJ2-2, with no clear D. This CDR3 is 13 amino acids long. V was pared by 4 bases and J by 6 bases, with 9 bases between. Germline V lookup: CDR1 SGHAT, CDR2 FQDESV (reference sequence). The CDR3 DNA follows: TGTGCCAGCAGCTCCCATTTCGCCGGGGAGCTGTTTTTT. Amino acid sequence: CASSSHFAGELFF.

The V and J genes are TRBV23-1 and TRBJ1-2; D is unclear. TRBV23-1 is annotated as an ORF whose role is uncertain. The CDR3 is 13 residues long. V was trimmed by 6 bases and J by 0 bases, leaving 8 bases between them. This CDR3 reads CASRVNSNYGYTF. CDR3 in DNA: TGCGCCAGCAGGGTAAACTCTAACTATGGCTACACCTTC.

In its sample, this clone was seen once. CDR3 amino acids: CASSGWELFF. The CDR3, as DNA: TGTGCCAGCAGTGGGTGGGAGCTGTTTTTT. This chain connects TRBV2 to TRBJ2-2; D remains unclear. Deletions cut 4 bases from V and 9 bases from J, with 3 bases between. The CDR3 totals 10 residues. Germline lookup yields CDR1 SNHLY and CDR2 FYNNEI.

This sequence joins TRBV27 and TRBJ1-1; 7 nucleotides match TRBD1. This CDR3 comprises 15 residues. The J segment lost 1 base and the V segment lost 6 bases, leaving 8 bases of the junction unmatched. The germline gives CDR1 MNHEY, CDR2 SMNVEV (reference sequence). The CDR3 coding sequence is TGTGCCAGCAGCCATTGGACAGGAAAGAACACTGAAGCTTTCTTT. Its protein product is CASSHWTGKNTEAFF.

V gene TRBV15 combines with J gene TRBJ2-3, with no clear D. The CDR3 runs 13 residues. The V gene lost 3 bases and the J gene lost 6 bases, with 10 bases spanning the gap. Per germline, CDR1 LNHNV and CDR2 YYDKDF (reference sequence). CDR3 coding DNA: TGTGCCACCAGCAGCCGGCCGGGCGATACGCAGTATTTT. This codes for CATSSRPGDTQYF.

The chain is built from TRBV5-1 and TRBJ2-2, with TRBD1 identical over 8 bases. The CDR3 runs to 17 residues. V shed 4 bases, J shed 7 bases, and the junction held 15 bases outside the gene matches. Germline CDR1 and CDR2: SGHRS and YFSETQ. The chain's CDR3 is CASSPTSRQGAVGELFF. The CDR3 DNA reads TGCGCCAGCAGCCCTACCTCTCGGCAGGGGGCGGTCGGGGAGCTGTTTTTT.

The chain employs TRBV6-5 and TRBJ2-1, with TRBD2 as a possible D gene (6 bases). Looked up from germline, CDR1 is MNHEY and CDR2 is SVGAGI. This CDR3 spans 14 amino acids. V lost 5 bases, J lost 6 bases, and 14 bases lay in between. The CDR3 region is CASSLRLEPNEQFF. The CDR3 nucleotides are TGTGCCAGCAGTCTAAGACTAGAACCCAATGAGCAGTTCTTC.

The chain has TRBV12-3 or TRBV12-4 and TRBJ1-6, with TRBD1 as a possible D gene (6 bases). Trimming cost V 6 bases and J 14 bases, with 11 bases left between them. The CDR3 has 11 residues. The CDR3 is CASRGDRSLHF. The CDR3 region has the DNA TGTGCCAGCAGGGGAGACAGGTCCCTCCACTTT.

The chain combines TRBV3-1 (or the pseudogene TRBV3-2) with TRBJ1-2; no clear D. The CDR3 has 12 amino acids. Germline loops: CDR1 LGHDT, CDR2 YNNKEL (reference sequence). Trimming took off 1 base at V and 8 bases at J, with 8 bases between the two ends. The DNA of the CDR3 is TGTGCCAGCAGCCAAGCGGTTCACGGCTACACCTTC. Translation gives CASSQAVHGYTF.